These 16 T cell receptor beta chains originate from one sample sequenced in a study of T cells after yellow fever vaccination. TCRdb re-called the 5' RACE reads through MiXCR, storing one row per CDR3 protein. The sample yields around 100,000 distinct CDR3 sequences, roughly 8.9% seen once. Sequenced here: CD8+ T cells sorted from PBMCs, sampled 45 days after the yellow fever booster vaccination. The source is a man under 40 who received the YFV17D yellow fever vaccine.

This chain joins TRBV6-1 and TRBJ2-7, with TRBD2 identical over 7 bases. The junction had 9 bases not matched to a gene; V was cut back by 6 bases and J by 4 bases. CDR3 length equals 14 residues. Germline-derived CDR1 and CDR2 are MNHNS and SASEGT. The CDR3 nucleotides read TGTGCCAGCAGAAAAGGCGGGAGTATTTACGAGCAGTACTTC. Translating gives CASRKGGSIYEQYF.

This clonotype came up many times. The CDR3 coding sequence is TGTGCCAGCAGCTTAGTCGGCGGTATACCGGGACTAAGCTCCTACAATGAGCAGTTCTTC. Protein: CASSLVGGIPGLSSYNEQFF. This chain joins TRBV7-2 and TRBJ2-1; 7 bases match TRBD2. This CDR3 has 20 amino acids. The V gene end was trimmed by 1 base and the J gene end by 0 bases; junction bases not matched to a gene: 15. Germline loops: CDR1 SGHTA, CDR2 FQGNSA.

J is TRBJ2-2 and V is TRBV7-9; tentatively, D is TRBD2 (6 bases). This CDR3 has 14 residues. The germline gives CDR1 SEHNR, CDR2 FQNEAQ (reference sequence). V was pared by 3 bases and J by 6 bases, with 11 bases between. CDR3 nucleotides: TGTGCCAGCAGCTTGCCGGGAGTTTCCGGGGAGCTGTTTTTT. Amino acids: CASSLPGVSGELFF.

This clonotype was seen many times. The rearrangement links TRBV3-1 to TRBJ2-7; 10 bases match TRBD2. Unmatched junction bases numbered 6, after V lost 2 bases and J lost 5 bases. The CDR3 totals 15 residues. Germline CDR1 reads LGHDT; CDR2 reads YNNKEL (reference sequence). The CDR3 sequence: CASSQSAGGAHEQYF. In DNA form, the CDR3 reads TGTGCCAGCAGCCAATCAGCGGGAGGGGCCCACGAGCAGTACTTC.

There are many counts of this clonotype. The chain joins TRBV7-9 to TRBJ2-7; D gene unclear. Trimming left V 4 bases short and J 1 base short, with 20 bases between. CDR3 size: 17 residues. Per germline, CDR1 SEHNR and CDR2 FQNEAQ (reference sequence). CDR3 nucleotide sequence: TGTGCCAGCAGCTCACCCGAGGACGGCGTAGGATCCTACGAGCAGTACTTC. The encoded protein is CASSSPEDGVGSYEQYF.

This clonotype was counted a few times. The V and J genes are TRBV7-8 and TRBJ2-1; 7 nucleotides line up with TRBD2. The J segment lost 3 bases and the V segment lost 2 bases, leaving 10 bases of the junction unmatched. The germline V gene encodes CDR1 SGHVS and CDR2 FQNEAQ. The CDR3 length is 17 residues. Here the CDR3 DNA reads TGTGCCAGCAGCTTATATCCGGCGGGAGTACGCTACAATGAGCAGTTCTTC. The encoded protein is CASSLYPAGVRYNEQFF.

This clonotype has a count of ten or more. The chain carries TRBV12-3 or TRBV12-4 and TRBJ2-7; D not resolved. V lost 7 bases and J lost 3, with 13 bases in between. CDR3 length equals 13 residues. As DNA, the CDR3 is TGTGCCAGCACCCAAAGCCCGAGCTACGAGCAGTACTTC. Its translation is CASTQSPSYEQYF.

This clonotype occurred many times. The chain links TRBV28 to TRBJ2-5, with no clear D. V dropped 6 bases and J dropped 6 bases, with 8 bases sitting between them. The length of the CDR3 is 11 residues. Germline V gene lookup returns CDR1 MDHEN and CDR2 SYDVKM. The CDR3 DNA sequence: TGTGCCAGCAGAAAGGACCAGACCCAGTACTTC. Protein: CASRKDQTQYF.

Many counts were recorded for this clonotype. This chain joins TRBV12-3 or TRBV12-4 and TRBJ2-3, with TRBD2 as a possible D gene (5 bases). The V and J ends lost 5 bases and 1 base respectively, with 10 bases between them. This CDR3 has 14 amino acids. Written as DNA, the CDR3 is TGTGCCAGCAGTGAGCGGACCGGCACAGATACGCAGTATTTT. Translation gives CASSERTGTDTQYF.

Ten or more counts support this clonotype. The chain is built from TRBV29-1 and TRBJ2-5; TRBD1 might be the D (6 bases). Looked up from germline, CDR1 is SQVTM and CDR2 is ANQGSEA. The V end lost 1 base, the J end lost 2 bases, and 11 bases lay between the germline ends. The CDR3 length is 14 residues. DNA for the CDR3: TGCAGCGTTGAAGTATACGGACAGCAAGAGACCCAGTACTTC. Translating gives CSVEVYGQQETQYF. The complete variable domain, with remaining parts taken from reference TRBV29-1 and TRBJ2-5, reads SAVISQKPSRDICQRGTSLTIQCQVDSQVTMMFWYRQQPGQSLTLIATANQGSEATYESGFVIDKFPISRPNLTFSTLTVSNMSPEDSSIYLCSVEVYGQQETQYFGPGTRLLVL.

Many counts were recorded for this clonotype. The chain uses TRBV11-2 and TRBJ2-5; 9 positions match TRBD1. V was clipped by 5 bases and J by 3 bases; unmatched bases: 7. Germline V gene lookup returns CDR1 SGHAT and CDR2 FQNNGV. This CDR3 has 15 amino acids. The CDR3 bases are TGTGCCAGCAGCCTAGGGGACAGGGTAGAAGAGACCCAGTACTTC. Residues: CASSLGDRVEETQYF. Using reference TRBV11-2 and TRBJ2-5 for the parts outside the CDR3, the full variable domain is EAGVAQSPRYKIIEKRQSVAFWCNPISGHATLYWYQQILGQGPKLLIQFQNNGVVDDSQLPKDRFSAERLKGVDSTLKIQPAKLEDSAVYLCASSLGDRVEETQYFGPGTRLLVL.

This clonotype was counted at least ten times. J is TRBJ2-1 and V is TRBV2; D may be TRBD2 (6 bases). From germline, CDR1 is SNHLY and CDR2 FYNNEI. This CDR3 is built from 13 residues. With 7 bases removed from V and 9 bases from J, the gap between germline ends came to 16 bases. This CDR3 is CASIFAGRSEQFF. CDR3 DNA sequence: TGTGCCAGCATATTTGCGGGGAGGAGTGAGCAGTTCTTC.

This clonotype was seen at least ten times. V gene TRBV20-1 combines with J gene TRBJ2-2; D perhaps matches TRBD2 (5 bases). V was pared by 3 bases and J by 7 bases, with 21 bases between. Germline V gene lookup returns CDR1 DFQATT and CDR2 SNEGSKA (reference sequence). The CDR3 runs to 16 residues. The CDR3 region is CSARTMVVGSVGELFF. Written as DNA, the CDR3 is TGCAGTGCTAGGACTATGGTCGTAGGGTCGGTCGGGGAGCTGTTTTTT.

This clonotype has ten or more counts. The V gene is TRBV12-3 or TRBV12-4, the J gene TRBJ2-7; perhaps TRBD2 as D (6 bases). Trimming left V 3 bases short and J 2 bases short, with 23 bases between. This CDR3 contains 18 residues. CDR3 loop: CASSFADGGHRIAYEQYF. The CDR3 nucleotides read TGTGCCAGCAGTTTCGCTGACGGGGGTCACAGGATAGCCTACGAGCAGTACTTC.

This clonotype came up many times. This chain joins TRBV9 and TRBJ2-7; the D gene is possibly TRBD1 (6 bases). The length of the CDR3 is 17 residues. The germline CDR1 and CDR2 sequences are SGDLS and YYNGEE. V was cut by 4 bases and J by 0 bases, with 20 bases left in between. The CDR3 sequence is CASSPPDPGQTSYEQYF. CDR3 bases: TGTGCCAGCAGCCCCCCAGACCCGGGACAAACCTCCTACGAGCAGTACTTC.

This clonotype was seen repeatedly, ten times or more. This sequence joins TRBV20-1 and TRBJ2-7, with 9 bases aligning to TRBD1. Germline CDR1 reads DFQATT; CDR2 reads SNEGSKA (reference sequence). V gave up 4 bases and J gave up 3 bases; unmatched junction bases: 7. There are 14 residues in the CDR3. The CDR3 bases are TGCAGTGCTACCGACGGGACAGGGATCTACGAGCAGTACTTC. It codes for CSATDGTGIYEQYF.